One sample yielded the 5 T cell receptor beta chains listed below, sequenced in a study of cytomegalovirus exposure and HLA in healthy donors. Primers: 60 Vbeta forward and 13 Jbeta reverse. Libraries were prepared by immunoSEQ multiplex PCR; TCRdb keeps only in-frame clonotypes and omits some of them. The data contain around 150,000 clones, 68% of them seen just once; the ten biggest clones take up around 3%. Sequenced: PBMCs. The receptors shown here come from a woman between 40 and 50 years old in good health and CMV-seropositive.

The CDR3 protein is CATSRERDSANYGYTF. The CDR3, as DNA: TGTGCCACCAGCAGAGAACGGGACAGCGCTAACTATGGCTACACCTTC. The chain is built from TRBV15 and TRBJ1-2; TRBD1 matches at 7 bases. The CDR3 is 16 residues long. Germline loops: CDR1 LNHNV, CDR2 YYDKDF (reference sequence). Losses at the gene ends were 0 bases for V and 0 bases for J; bases not matched to a gene: 4.

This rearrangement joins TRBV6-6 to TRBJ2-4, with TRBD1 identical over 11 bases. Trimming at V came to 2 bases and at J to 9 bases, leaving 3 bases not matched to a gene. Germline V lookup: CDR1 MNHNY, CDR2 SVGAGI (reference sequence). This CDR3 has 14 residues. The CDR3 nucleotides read TGTGCCAGCAGTTACGGGACAGGGGGTGGCATTCAGTACTTC. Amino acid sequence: CASSYGTGGGIQYF.

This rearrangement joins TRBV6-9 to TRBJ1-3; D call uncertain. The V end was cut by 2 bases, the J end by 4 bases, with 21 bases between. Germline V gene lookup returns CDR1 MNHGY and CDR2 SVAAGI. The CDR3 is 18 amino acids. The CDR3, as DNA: TGTGCCAGCAGTTATCCCCCTGACACTCCACCGGGGGGAAACACCATATATTTT. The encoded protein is CASSYPPDTPPGGNTIYF.

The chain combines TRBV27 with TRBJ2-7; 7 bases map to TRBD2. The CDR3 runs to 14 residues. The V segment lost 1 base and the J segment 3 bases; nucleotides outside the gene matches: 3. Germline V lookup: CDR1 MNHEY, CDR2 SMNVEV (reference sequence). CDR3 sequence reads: CASSLWEGDYEQYF. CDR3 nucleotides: TGTGCCAGCAGTTTATGGGAGGGCGACTACGAGCAGTACTTC.

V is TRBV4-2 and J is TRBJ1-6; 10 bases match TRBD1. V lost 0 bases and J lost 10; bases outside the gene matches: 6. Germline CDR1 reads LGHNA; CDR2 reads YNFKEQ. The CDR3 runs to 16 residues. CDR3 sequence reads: CASSQDPGQGQSPLHF. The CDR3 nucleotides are TGTGCCAGCAGCCAAGACCCGGGACAGGGGCAATCACCCCTCCACTTT.